Many counts were recorded for the clone carrying this TCR beta chain. The sample comes from a study of T cells of healthy individuals. From the 5' RACE reads, TCRdb called clonotypes with MiXCR, one entry per CDR3 protein. This sample has 50,000 to 55,000 distinct CDR3 sequences, with roughly 15% found just once. V lost 6 bases and J 4 bases, leaving 21 bases between the germline ends. Germline CDR1 reads DFQATT; CDR2 reads SNEGSKA (reference sequence). The CDR3 is 15 amino acids. The receptor's source is a human donor in good health. V gene TRBV20-1 combines with J gene TRBJ1-2; no firm D call. CDR3 DNA sequence: TGCAGTGCACCAATGGGCAGAGTTGTCTCCTATGGCTACACCTTC. Translation: CSAPMGRVVSYGYTF.